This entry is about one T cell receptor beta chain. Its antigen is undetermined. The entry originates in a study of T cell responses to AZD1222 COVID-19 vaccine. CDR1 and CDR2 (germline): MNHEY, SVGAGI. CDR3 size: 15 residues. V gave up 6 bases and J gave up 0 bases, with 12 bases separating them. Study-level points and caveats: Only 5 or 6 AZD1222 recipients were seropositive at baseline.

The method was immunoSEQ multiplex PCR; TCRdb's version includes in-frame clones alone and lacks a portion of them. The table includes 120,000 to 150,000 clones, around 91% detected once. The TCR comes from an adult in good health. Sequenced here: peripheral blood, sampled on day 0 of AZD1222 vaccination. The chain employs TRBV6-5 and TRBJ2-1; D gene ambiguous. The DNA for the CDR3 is TGTGCCAGCAGACCTGACACCGACTCCTACAATGAGCAGTTCTTC. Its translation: CASRPDTDSYNEQFF.